These 10 T cell receptor beta chains were all obtained from the same sample, sequenced in a study of identifying expanded T cells in peripheral blood. The data were produced by immunoSEQ multiplex PCR, yet TCRdb's version contains in-frame clones alone and is incomplete. Here the sample spans about 130,000 clones, 80% to 90% being singletons. Sequences were obtained from blood. These receptors were collected from a person aged 18-69 years in good health.

CDR3 protein: CASSPPSQAGEKLFF. In DNA, the CDR3 is TGTGCCAGCTCACCACCGAGTCAAGCGGGGGAAAAACTGTTTTTT. J is TRBJ1-4 and V is TRBV18; D ambiguous. The length of the CDR3 is 15 residues. The ends were cut back, 0 bases at V and 8 bases at J, with 13 bases in the middle. The germline V gene encodes CDR1 KGHSH and CDR2 LQKENI.

This rearrangement joins TRBV7-9 to TRBJ2-2, with D unclear. CDR1 is SEHNR and CDR2 is FQNEAQ in the germline V gene (reference sequence). The CDR3 covers 14 residues. Trimming pared 1 base from V and 3 bases from J, leaving 6 bases between. The CDR3 nucleotides are TGTGCCAGCAGCTTAGTAGAACACACCGGGGAGCTGTTTTTT. Translating it yields CASSLVEHTGELFF.

V usage is TRBV5-1 and J usage is TRBJ2-6; unclear D gene. This CDR3 is built from 18 residues. CDR1 is SGHRS, CDR2 YFSETQ, per germline. Trimming removed 0 bases from V and 0 bases from J, with 13 bases in between. This CDR3 reads CASSLGSAISSGANVLTF. DNA for the CDR3: TGCGCCAGCAGCTTGGGAAGCGCAATCAGCTCTGGGGCCAACGTCCTGACTTTC.

The V call is TRBV19, the J call TRBJ2-2; D gene ambiguous. Germline-derived CDR1 and CDR2 are LNHDA and SQIVND (reference sequence). The CDR3 has 12 residues. V shed 5 bases and J shed 6 bases, with 7 bases lying between them. CDR3 loop: CASSPPSGELFF. As DNA, the CDR3 is TGTGCCAGTAGTCCCCCGTCCGGGGAGCTGTTTTTT.

A note on this clone: A read error may produce the germline difference seen at one junction end. The rearrangement links TRBV10-3 to TRBJ2-3; D ambiguous. Germline CDR1 and CDR2: ENHRY and SYGVKD. CDR3 length: 11 residues. CDR3 nucleotides: TGTGCCAGCAGTGCCACAGATACGCAGTATTTT. Protein product: CASSATDTQYF.

This chain joins TRBV7-2 and TRBJ1-6, with D perhaps TRBD1 (6 bases). In germline, CDR1 is SGHTA, CDR2 FQGNSA. The CDR3 spans 13 residues. V lost 2 bases, J lost 9 bases, and 8 bases lay in between. The CDR3: CASSLLRGSPLHF. CDR3 DNA sequence: TGTGCCAGCAGCTTACTCAGGGGTTCACCCCTCCACTTT.

The chain couples TRBV28 to TRBJ2-7; possibly TRBD1 for D (6 bases). Germline CDR1 reads MDHEN; CDR2 reads SYDVKM. The CDR3 has 13 residues. Trimming took off 3 bases at V and 7 bases at J, with 13 bases between the two ends. CDR3 bases: TGTGCCAGCAGTTTGACCGACAGGACGGAGCAGTACTTC. It codes for CASSLTDRTEQYF.

The chain links TRBV18 to TRBJ2-7; maybe TRBD1 (5 bases). Germline CDR1 and CDR2: KGHSH and LQKENI. V was shortened by 5 bases and J by 0 bases, with 8 bases between the two germline ends. The CDR3 loop spans 13 amino acids. The CDR3 is CASSRTTSYEQYF. CDR3 in DNA: TGTGCCAGCTCAAGGACAACCTCCTACGAGCAGTACTTC. Full variable domain (remainder filled in from reference TRBV18 and TRBJ2-7): NAGVMQNPRHLVRRRGQEARLRCSPMKGHSHVYWYRQLPEEGLKFMVYLQKENIIDESGMPKERFSAEFPKEGPSILRIQQVVRGDSAAYFCASSRTTSYEQYFGPGTRLTVT.

This clone was seen just once. The chain links TRBV5-4 to TRBJ1-4, with D uncertain. Deletions cut 0 bases from V and 8 bases from J, with 11 bases between. The germline V gene has CDR1 SGHNT and CDR2 YYREEE (reference sequence). The CDR3 sequence is 14 residues long. The CDR3, as DNA: TGTGCCAGCAGCTTGGCGACCTCGAAGGAAAAACTGTTTTTT. This translates into CASSLATSKEKLFF.

The chain is built from TRBV5-1 and TRBJ2-5; D is unresolved. The V gene lost 7 bases and the J gene lost 4 bases, with 14 bases spanning the gap. The CDR3 is 13 residues long. Germline CDR1 reads SGHRS; CDR2 reads YFSETQ. DNA of the CDR3: TGCGCCAGCTGTGAGATGGAACGAGAGACCCAGTACTTC. This codes for CASCEMERETQYF.